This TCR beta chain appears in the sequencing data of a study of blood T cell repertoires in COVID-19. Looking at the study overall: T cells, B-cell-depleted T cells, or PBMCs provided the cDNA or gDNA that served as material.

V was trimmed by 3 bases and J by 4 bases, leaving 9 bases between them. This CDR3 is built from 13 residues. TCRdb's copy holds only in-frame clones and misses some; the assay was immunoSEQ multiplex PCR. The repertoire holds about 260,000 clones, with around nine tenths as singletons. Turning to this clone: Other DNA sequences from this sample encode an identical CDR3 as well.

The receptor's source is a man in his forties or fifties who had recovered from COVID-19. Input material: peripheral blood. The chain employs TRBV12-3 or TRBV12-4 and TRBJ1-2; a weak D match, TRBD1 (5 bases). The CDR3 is CASSLGGAYGYTF. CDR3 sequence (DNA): TGTGCCAGCAGTTTGGGGGGTGCCTATGGCTACACCTTC.